These 2 T cell receptor beta chains originate from one sample sequenced in a study of CD8+CD57+ T cells in acquired aplastic anemia. For CDR3 and TCR beta VDJ profiling, genomic DNA was the template used. TCRdb passed the reads through MiXCR, listing each CDR3 protein once. The sample includes fewer than 250,000 distinct CDR3 sequences, around 43% of them seen just once. CD8+CD57+ cell expansion had been shown by flow cytometry in patients chosen for sequencing. The specimen was sorted CD4+, CD8+, or CD8+CD57+ T cells (not recorded which) from PBMCs. These receptors were obtained from a human donor with aplastic anemia.

The table lists this clonotype with many counts. This sequence joins TRBV9 and TRBJ2-3; tentative D call: TRBD2 (6 bases). Trimming pared 0 bases from V and 5 bases from J, leaving 19 bases between. Germline CDR1 SGDLS, CDR2 YYNGEE. The CDR3 length is 17 residues. CDR3 protein: CASSVESGGAPKDTQYF. In DNA form, the CDR3 reads TGTGCCAGCAGCGTAGAGTCCGGCGGGGCCCCCAAAGATACGCAGTATTTT. Based on the CDR3 plus reference TRBV9 and TRBJ2-3, the full variable domain is DSGVTQTPKHLITATGQRVTLRCSPRSGDLSVYWYQQSLDQGLQFLIQYYNGEERAKGNILERFSAQQFPDLHSELNLSSLELGDSALYFCASSVESGGAPKDTQYFGPGTRLTVL.

This clonotype was seen only a few times. CDR3 sequence reads: CASTLPGTMNTEAFF. The CDR3 nucleotides read TGTGCCAGCACCTTACCGGGGACCATGAACACTGAAGCTTTCTTT. The J gene is TRBJ1-1, the V gene TRBV6-2 or TRBV6-3; D perhaps matches TRBD1 (5 bases). This CDR3 comprises 15 residues. Trimming shortened V by 7 bases and J by 0 bases, and 15 bases separated the two germline ends. CDR1 MNHEY and CDR2 SVGEGT come from the germline V gene.